Shown below are 13 T cell receptor beta chains from a single sample sequenced in a study of post-analysis software for immune sequencing data. Overall study results and limits: Relative to controls, patients had five TRBV segments at higher frequency, with TRBV5-6, TRBV5-1 and TRBV20-1 among these.

Their cognate antigens are unknown. Every TCR beta cDNA library bore unique molecular identifiers. TCRdb passed the PCR reads through MiXCR, listing each CDR3 protein once. The profile covers some 500,000 distinct CDR3 sequences, with roughly 45% appearing a single time and roughly 12% taken by the ten largest. Sample: blood. The receptors shown here come from a girl between 5 and 17 years old with multiple sclerosis.

This chain connects TRBV29-1 to TRBJ2-7; D call uncertain. The CDR3 is 11 amino acids. CDR1 and CDR2 from the germline V gene are SQVTM and ANQGSEA. Trimming shortened V by 4 bases and J by 5 bases, and 9 bases separated the two germline ends. Here the CDR3 DNA reads TGCAGCGTTGGAGTGAATGACGAGCAGTACTTC. Translated, it gives CSVGVNDEQYF.

Here the CDR3 reads CASSFPGTGGTDTQYF. CDR3 DNA sequence: TGTGCCAGCAGTTTCCCCGGGACAGGGGGCACAGATACGCAGTATTTT. This chain links TRBV28 with TRBJ2-3; 10 nucleotides line up with TRBD1. Germline trimming cut 3 bases from V and 1 base from J; bases unmatched to any gene: 4. The CDR3 has 16 residues. Looked up from germline, CDR1 is MDHEN and CDR2 is SYDVKM.

The rearrangement joins TRBV29-1 to TRBJ2-5; D uncertain. The CDR3 is made up of 11 amino acids. Trimming stripped 7 bases from V and 2 bases from J, with 8 bases between. Germline V lookup: CDR1 SQVTM, CDR2 ANQGSEA. The CDR3 protein is CSALQQETQYF. CDR3 coding DNA: TGCAGCGCCCTCCAGCAAGAGACCCAGTACTTC.

This clonotype was seen a handful of times. This chain joins TRBV29-1 and TRBJ2-1, with 12 bases lining up with TRBD2. Germline assignment: CDR1 SQVTM and CDR2 ANQGSEA. The junction had 12 bases not matched to a gene; V was cut back by 8 bases and J by 7 bases. The CDR3 consists of 15 residues. The CDR3 DNA reads as TGCAGCCTTTCCGGACTAGCGGGATTTCGGAATGAGCAGTTCTTC. Translating gives CSLSGLAGFRNEQFF.

The rearrangement uses TRBV12-3 or TRBV12-4 and TRBJ1-5; D perhaps matches TRBD1 (6 bases). The CDR3 contains 16 residues. Trimming removed 4 bases at V and 0 bases at J, with 13 bases between. The DNA for the CDR3 is TGTGCCAGCAGTTCACGGACAGTCAATAGCAATCAGCCCCAGCATTTT. Translating gives CASSSRTVNSNQPQHF.

The rearrangement uses TRBV5-6 and TRBJ2-1, with 8 bases aligning to TRBD2. J was trimmed by 5 bases and V by 1 base; bases with no gene match: 2. The CDR3 extends over 14 amino acids. The V gene's germline CDR1 is SGHDT and CDR2 YYEEEE. CDR3 sequence (DNA): TGTGCCAGCAGCTTGTATAGCGGGAACAATGAGCAGTTCTTC. This gives the protein CASSLYSGNNEQFF.

This chain links TRBV5-1 with TRBJ1-4; D uncertain. The V end lost 3 bases, the J end lost 8 bases, and 14 bases lay between the germline ends. Germline V CDR1 and CDR2: SGHRS, YFSETQ. CDR3 length: 14 amino acids. The CDR3 coding sequence is TGCGCCAGCAGCTCCCCTGGGGTCGGCGAAAAACTGTTTTTT. Its protein is CASSSPGVGEKLFF.

This chain connects TRBV3-1 to TRBJ2-5, with TRBD1 as a possible D gene (6 bases). The CDR3 has 15 residues. Trimming took off 3 bases at V and 1 base at J, with 12 bases between the two ends. Germline assignment: CDR1 LGHDT and CDR2 YNNKEL (reference sequence). The CDR3 DNA is TGTGCCAGCAGCCACGACGACAGGTCCCAAGAGACCCAGTACTTC. It translates to CASSHDDRSQETQYF.

The chain carries TRBV2 and TRBJ2-1; 10 positions match TRBD2. V lost 6 bases to trimming and J lost 12 bases; unmatched junction nucleotides: 8. Germline CDR1 is SNHLY and CDR2 is FYNNEI. The CDR3 runs 13 residues. This CDR3 is CASSRWTSGSQFF. CDR3 bases: TGTGCCAGCAGCCGTTGGACTAGCGGCTCGCAGTTCTTC.

The chain carries TRBV15 and TRBJ2-5, with 7 bases identical to TRBD1. The CDR3 sequence is 14 residues long. Germline CDR1 reads LNHNV; CDR2 reads YYDKDF (reference sequence). V was pared by 5 bases and J by 11 bases, with 14 bases of the junction left unmatched. CDR3 residues: CATSGHRGYNEQYF. The CDR3 DNA reads TGTGCCACCAGCGGACACAGGGGTTACAATGAGCAGTACTTC.

The rearrangement joins TRBV7-3 to TRBJ2-1; TRBD2 is a possible D gene (5 bases). The CDR3 has 13 residues. Germline V gives CDR1 SGHTA, CDR2 FQGTGA. V shed 2 bases and J shed 14 bases, with 16 bases lying between them. The CDR3 DNA is TGTGCCAGCAGCTTAGGGTTACTAGAACGGGAGTTCTTC. This gives the protein CASSLGLLEREFF. Full variable domain (rest looked up from reference TRBV7-3 and TRBJ2-1): GAGVSQTPSNKVTEKGKYVELRCDPISGHTALYWYRQSLGQGPEFLIYFQGTGAADDSGLPNDRFFAVRPEGSVSTLKIQRTERGDSAVYLCASSLGLLEREFFGPGTRLTVL.

The chain has TRBV28 and TRBJ1-5; D ambiguous. V was trimmed by 7 bases and J by 0 bases, leaving 10 bases between them. In germline, CDR1 is MDHEN, CDR2 SYDVKM. The CDR3 runs 14 residues. CDR3 sequence (DNA): TGTGCCAGCATCGACAACCCTAGCAATCAGCCCCAGCATTTT. This encodes CASIDNPSNQPQHF.

This chain uses TRBV10-3 with TRBJ2-1, with 7 bases aligning to TRBD1. In germline, CDR1 is ENHRY, CDR2 SYGVKD. The CDR3 is 15 residues long. The ends lost 3 bases at V and 5 bases at J; junction bases unmatched: 7. The CDR3 DNA reads TGTGCCATCAGTGACCAAAAAGACAGGGACAATGAGCAGTTCTTC. As protein: CAISDQKDRDNEQFF.